This T cell receptor (beta chain) was retrieved from a study of control samples from healthy donors and cancer patients. Germline V CDR1 and CDR2: GTSNPN, SVGIG (reference sequence). This CDR3 spans 16 amino acids. Trimming removed 0 bases from V and 2 bases from J; junction bases left unmatched: 6. Profiling relied on immunoSEQ multiplex PCR, and the TCRdb table lists in-frame clones only, not all of them. The sample includes roughly 160,000 clones, 95% to 96% of them seen just once. The chain has TRBV30 and TRBJ2-3; TRBD2 aligns across 9 bases. Sequencing was done on a sample of blood. The TCR comes from a woman under 40 in good health. The CDR3 here is CAWSVGLAGYTDTQYF. CDR3 nucleotides: TGTGCCTGGAGTGTTGGTCTAGCGGGGTACACAGATACGCAGTATTTT.